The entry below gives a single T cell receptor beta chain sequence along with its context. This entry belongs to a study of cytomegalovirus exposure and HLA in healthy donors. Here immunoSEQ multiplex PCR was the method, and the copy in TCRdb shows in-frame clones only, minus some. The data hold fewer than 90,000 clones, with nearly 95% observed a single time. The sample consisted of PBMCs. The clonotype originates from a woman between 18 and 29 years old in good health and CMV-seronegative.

CDR3 nucleotides: TGTGCCAGCAGGAGGACTAGTTCTAGCACAGATACGCAGTATTTT. Its translation: CASRRTSSSTDTQYF. This sequence joins TRBV5-4 and TRBJ2-3; TRBD2 aligns across 7 bases. The germline V gene has CDR1 SGHNT and CDR2 YYREEE (reference sequence). J was trimmed by 0 bases and V by 5 bases; bases with no gene match: 6. The length of the CDR3 is 15 residues.